This TCR beta chain appears in the sequencing data of a study of control samples from healthy donors and cancer patients. Trimming took 2 bases from V and 2 from J; bases not matched to a gene: 2. The CDR3 loop spans 14 amino acids. CDR1 and CDR2 (germline): GTSNPN, SVGIG (reference sequence). TCRdb keeps only in-frame clones here, not all; method: immunoSEQ multiplex PCR. Seen here are over 80,000 clones, 79% observed once, and the top ten hold about 11%. This sequence originates from a woman aged 25-40 years in good health. V and J are TRBV30 and TRBJ1-2; 10 bases are shared with TRBD1. Sequencing was done on a sample of blood. As DNA, the CDR3 is TGTGCCTGGAGTCCGGGACAGGGGAACTATGGCTACACCTTC. Translated, it gives CAWSPGQGNYGYTF. The full variable domain, with the rest looked up from reference TRBV30 and TRBJ1-2, is SQTIHQWPATLVQPVGSPLSLECTVEGTSNPNLYWYRQAAGRGLQLLFYSVGIGQISSEVPQNLSASRPQDRQFILSSKKLLLSDSGFYLCAWSPGQGNYGYTFGSGTRLTVV.